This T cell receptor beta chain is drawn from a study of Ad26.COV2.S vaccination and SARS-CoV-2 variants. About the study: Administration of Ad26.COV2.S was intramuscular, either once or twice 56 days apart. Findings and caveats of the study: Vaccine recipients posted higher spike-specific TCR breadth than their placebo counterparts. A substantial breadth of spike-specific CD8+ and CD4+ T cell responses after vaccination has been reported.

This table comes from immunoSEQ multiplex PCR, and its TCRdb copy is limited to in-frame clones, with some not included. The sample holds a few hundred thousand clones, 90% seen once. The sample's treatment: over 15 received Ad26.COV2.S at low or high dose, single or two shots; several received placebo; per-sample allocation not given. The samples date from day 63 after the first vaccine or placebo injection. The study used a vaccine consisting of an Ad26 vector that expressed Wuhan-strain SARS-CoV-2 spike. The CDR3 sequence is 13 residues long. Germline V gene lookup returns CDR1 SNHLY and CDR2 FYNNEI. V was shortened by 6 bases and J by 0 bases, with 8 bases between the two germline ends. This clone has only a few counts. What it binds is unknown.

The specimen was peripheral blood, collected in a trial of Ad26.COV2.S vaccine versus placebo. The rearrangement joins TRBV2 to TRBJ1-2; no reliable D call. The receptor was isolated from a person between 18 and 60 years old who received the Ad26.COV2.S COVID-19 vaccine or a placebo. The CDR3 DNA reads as TGTGCCAGCAGCATAGTGGCTAACTATGGCTACACCTTC. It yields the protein CASSIVANYGYTF.